These T cell receptor beta chains were read from a single sample in a study of CD8+ T cells in alopecia areata. Measured with immunoSEQ multiplex PCR; TCRdb has only the in-frame clones, and not every one. The data contain about 270,000 clones, about 60% of them singletons. Sequences were derived from CD4+ T cells sorted from blood, sampled at approximately week 51, from a patient treated with tofacitinib. These receptors came from a human donor with alopecia areata. Each CDR3 is given with its conserved first and last residue. Fields, in order: J gene, V gene, clone size, D gene, CDR3 length, CDR3 DNA, CDR3 protein. A D gene is named only where the DNA matches it firmly. Expanded clones get a size class; other rows say once, few or many, or leave the size out.

TRBJ2-1,TRBV29-1,few,TRBD2,15,TGCAGCGCCCTCGCGGGCGGGGGAACGTACAATGAGCAGTTCTTC,CSALAGGGTYNEQFF
TRBJ1-1,TRBV7-3,NA,NA,13,TGTGCCAGCAGTCAAGGGCCGACAGCTGAAGCTTTCTTT,CASSQGPTAEAFF
TRBJ2-4,TRBV14,NA,NA,13,TGTGCCAGCAGCCGCCTACAGGGAAACATTCAGTACTTC,CASSRLQGNIQYF
TRBJ1-2,TRBV5-1,NA,NA,14,TGCGCCAGCAGCTTGGACACCCGCTCGTATGGCTACACCTTC,CASSLDTRSYGYTF
TRBJ2-3,TRBV7-2,few,NA,15,TGTGCCAGCAGCCTATACCAGGGGAACACAGATACGCAGTATTTT,CASSLYQGNTDTQYF
TRBJ1-1,TRBV29-1,once,TRBD1,13,TGCAGCGTTGCCCAGGGGGCGCACACTGAAGCTTTCTTT,CSVAQGAHTEAFF
TRBJ2-1,TRBV30,NA,TRBD2,15,TGTGCCTGGAGTGTACGGCGGGGGGGCAGAAATGAGCAGTTCTTC,CAWSVRRGGRNEQFF
TRBJ2-1,TRBV5-1,NA,NA,15,TGCGCCAGCAGCTTGGAGGCAGGGTCCTACAATGAGCAGTTCTTC,CASSLEAGSYNEQFF
TRBJ1-6,TRBV2,few,TRBD1,14,TGTGCCAGCAGTCAGGAAGGGGGCAGCGCACCCCTCCACTTT,CASSQEGGSAPLHF
TRBJ2-5,TRBV5-1,NA,TRBD2,12,TGCGCCAGCTCATCTGGGGGGGATACCCAGTACTTC,CASSSGGDTQYF
TRBJ2-3,TRBV29-1,NA,TRBD2,18,TGCAGCGTTGAAGGAGGGGCTAGCGGGGGATTATACGCAGATACGCAGTATTTT,CSVEGGASGGLYADTQYF
TRBJ2-5,TRBV15,NA,NA,14,TGTGCCACCAGCAGAGGAGGGTACGGAGAGACCCAGTACTTC,CATSRGGYGETQYF
TRBJ2-1,TRBV29-1,NA,TRBD2,14,TGCAGCATGGAGCGGGGGGCATCTGCGAATGAGCAGTTCTTC,CSMERGASANEQFF
TRBJ2-5,TRBV6-5,NA,TRBD1,13,TGTGCCAGCAGGGGACAGGGTCGAGAGACCCAGTACTTC,CASRGQGRETQYF
TRBJ2-3,TRBV5-1,NA,NA,12,TGCGCCAGCAGCCCTGCGGCGGATACGCAGTATTTT,CASSPAADTQYF
TRBJ1-2,TRBV7-9,NA,NA,12,TGTGCCAGCAGCTTAGGAGTCGATGGCTACACCTTC,CASSLGVDGYTF
TRBJ1-5,TRBV9,NA,NA,15,TGTGCCAGCAGCGTACTAGGGGATAGCAATCAGCCCCAGCATTTT,CASSVLGDSNQPQHF
TRBJ2-2,TRBV5-4,NA,NA,15,TGTGCCAGCAGCCTCAGCATTCGAGGCACCGGGGAGCTGTTTTTT,CASSLSIRGTGELFF
TRBJ2-7,TRBV29-1,NA,NA,13,TGCAGCGTTGCCAGGAATGTTCAAGGCGAGCAGTACTTC,CSVARNVQGEQYF
TRBJ1-5,TRBV29-1,few,TRBD1,15,TGCAGCGTTGGTTTTGGGCAGGGGGCGGGTCAGCCCCAGCATTTT,CSVGFGQGAGQPQHF
TRBJ1-6,TRBV30,NA,NA,15,TGTGCCTGGAGTGTAATGGGTCCGGAGGCGTCACCCCTCCACTTT,CAWSVMGPEASPLHF
TRBJ2-7,TRBV7-9,NA,NA,14,TGTGCCAGCAGCTTAGAAGGCGGACCCTACGAGCAGTACTTC,CASSLEGGPYEQYF
TRBJ2-3,TRBV6-5,NA,TRBD2,16,TGTGCCAGCAGTTCCGGACTAGCGGGGGGGACAGATACGCAGTATTTT,CASSSGLAGGTDTQYF
TRBJ2-3,TRBV14,NA,NA,13,TGTGCCAGCAGCCAAGGGATACAGGGCCTGGAGTATTTT,CASSQGIQGLEYF
TRBJ1-2,TRBV15,NA,NA,13,TGTGCCACCAGCAGAGGACAGCTTCTTGGCTACACCTTC,CATSRGQLLGYTF
TRBJ1-2,TRBV7-9,few,NA,12,TGTGCCAGCAGCTTACCAACCTATGGCTACACCTTC,CASSLPTYGYTF
TRBJ2-7,TRBV27,NA,NA,14,TGTGCCAGCCGATCGATAGCGGTCTCCTACGAGCAGTACTTC,CASRSIAVSYEQYF
TRBJ1-1,TRBV5-1,few,NA,15,TGCGCCAGCAGCTCTCCGGGACGGCTGAACACTGAAGCTTTCTTT,CASSSPGRLNTEAFF
TRBJ2-7,TRBV11-2,NA,NA,15,TGTGCCAGCAGCTTAGATTTGCCGACGGTCTACGAGCAGTACTTC,CASSLDLPTVYEQYF
TRBJ2-2,TRBV6-5,NA,TRBD1,16,TGTGCCAGCAGTTACCGGGGGACAGGGTATACCGGGGAGCTGTTTTTT,CASSYRGTGYTGELFF
TRBJ2-3,TRBV27,NA,NA,12,TGTGCCACCACCGGGCCGCGGGATACGCAGTATTTT,CATTGPRDTQYF
TRBJ1-6,TRBV9,once,TRBD1,16,TGTGCCAGCAGCGCAGGGGAGGGGACAGGCGTCCCACCCCTCCACTTT,CASSAGEGTGVPPLHF
TRBJ2-5,TRBV5-1,NA,NA,14,TGCGCCAGCAGCTCGATGGGGTCACAAGAGACCCAGTACTTC,CASSSMGSQETQYF
TRBJ2-5,TRBV4-3,few,TRBD2,18,TGCGCCAGCAGCCCTCCAGCGCGGGGGGCCTCCCCTATCGAGACCCAGTACTTC,CASSPPARGASPIETQYF
TRBJ2-5,TRBV9,NA,TRBD1,14,TGTGCCAGCAGCCCTCCAGGGGGTCAAGAGACCCAGTACTTC,CASSPPGGQETQYF
TRBJ2-1,TRBV7-9,NA,NA,13,TGTGCCAGCAGCTTACGTCGGGGGAATGAGCAGTTCTTC,CASSLRRGNEQFF
TRBJ2-7,TRBV29-1,NA,TRBD1,12,TGCAGCGTCATGAGGGACAGCTACGAGCAGTACTTC,CSVMRDSYEQYF
TRBJ1-1,TRBV29-1,once,NA,13,TGCAGCGCCGGGGGGCATTCGAACACTGAAGCTTTCTTT,CSAGGHSNTEAFF
TRBJ2-3,TRBV5-1,few,NA,11,TGCGCCAGCAGCTTCGGAGATACGCAGTATTTT,CASSFGDTQYF
TRBJ1-2,TRBV30,NA,NA,13,TGTGCCTGGAGTGTACTGAGTCTCTATGGCTACACCTTC,CAWSVLSLYGYTF
TRBJ1-5,TRBV2,NA,TRBD1,14,TGTGCCAGCACCGATGGACAGGCGGATCAGCCCCAGCATTTT,CASTDGQADQPQHF
TRBJ2-6,TRBV4-3,NA,NA,15,TGCGCCAGCAGCGGGGGAAGGTCTGGGGCCAACGTCCTGACTTTC,CASSGGRSGANVLTF
TRBJ2-2,TRBV7-9,NA,NA,12,TGTGCCAGCAGCTTAGTATACGGGGAGCTGTTTTTT,CASSLVYGELFF
TRBJ1-1,TRBV9,NA,TRBD1,13,TGTGCCAGCACCTCCAGGGGGGACACTGAAGCTTTCTTT,CASTSRGDTEAFF
TRBJ2-3,TRBV7-8,many,NA,13,TGTGCCAGCAGCCGAGAGCTAGCAGATACGCAGTATTTT,CASSRELADTQYF
TRBJ1-2,TRBV29-1,NA,NA,10,TGCAGCGTTGGGACCTCCAGCTACACCTTC,CSVGTSSYTF
TRBJ2-5,TRBV29-1,few,NA,13,TGCAGCGTTGACAGGGCAAGACAAGAGACCCAGTACTTC,CSVDRARQETQYF
TRBJ1-3,TRBV4-3,NA,NA,14,TGCGCCAGCAGCCAAGGGGTCTCTGGAAACACCATATATTTT,CASSQGVSGNTIYF
TRBJ2-5,TRBV30,once,NA,13,TGTGCCTGGGGACCTAGTCCCAGAGAGACCCAGTACTTC,CAWGPSPRETQYF
TRBJ2-5,TRBV29-1,NA,TRBD1,12,TGCAGCGTCCGACAGGGGCAGGAGACCCAGTACTTC,CSVRQGQETQYF
TRBJ1-1,TRBV9,NA,NA,13,TGTGCCAGCAGCGTAGGTATAGGGCGTGAAGCTTTCTTT,CASSVGIGREAFF
TRBJ1-2,TRBV9,NA,NA,14,TGTGCCAGCAGCGTTCAGCAGGGGAACTATGGCTACACCTTC,CASSVQQGNYGYTF
TRBJ2-7,TRBV12-5,few,NA,11,TGTGCTAGTGGTTTGGTATACGAGCAGTACTTC,CASGLVYEQYF
TRBJ2-7,TRBV30,NA,NA,12,TGTGCCTGTAGAGGCAGTTCCTACGAGCAGTACTTC,CACRGSSYEQYF
TRBJ1-1,TRBV29-1,few,NA,13,TGCAGCGTTGACCCAGTCCTGAGTTCTGAAGCTTTCTTT,CSVDPVLSSEAFF
TRBJ1-6,TRBV4-2,NA,NA,18,TGTGCCAGCAGCCAAGATATTAGGGCTTCTCGCATAAATTCACCCCTCCACTTT,CASSQDIRASRINSPLHF
TRBJ1-2,TRBV29-1,NA,NA,13,TGCAGCGTCGGAGAGGGGATCGCCAGAGGCTACACCTTC,CSVGEGIARGYTF
TRBJ2-1,TRBV5-1,NA,NA,13,TGCGCCAGCAGCTTACTAGAGGCCAATGAGCAGTTCTTC,CASSLLEANEQFF
TRBJ2-5,TRBV4-3,NA,TRBD1,15,TGCGCCAGCAGCCAAGACGGGACAGTACAAGAGACCCAGTACTTC,CASSQDGTVQETQYF